These 10 T cell receptor beta chains came from one sample sequenced in a study of OX40 agonist ivuxolimab in advanced cancers. Sequencing used immunoSEQ multiplex PCR; TCRdb keeps in-frame clones, though not all of them. The table has about 91,000 clones, 65% to 90% seen once. This material consisted of CD4+ or CD8+ T cells sorted from blood, taken in a trial of the OX40 agonist ivuxolimab. These receptors were obtained from an adult with an advanced solid tumor such as melanoma, head and neck, liver or kidney cancer.

This clone has just one count. The rearrangement uses TRBV5-8 and TRBJ1-1; possibly TRBD1 for D (5 bases). CDR3 size: 16 residues. Germline V lookup: CDR1 SGHTS, CDR2 YDEGEE. V was clipped by 4 bases and J by 0 bases, with 16 bases between them. CDR3 coding DNA: TGTGCCAGCAGCATTAGGCGGGGCAGGTTGAACACTGAAGCTTTCTTT. Translation: CASSIRRGRLNTEAFF. Filled out from reference TRBV5-8 and TRBJ1-1, the complete variable domain reads EAGVTQSPTHLIKTRGQQATLRCSPISGHTSVYWYQQALGLGLQFLLWYDEGEERNRGNFPPRFSGRQFPNYSSELNVNALELEDSALYLCASSIRRGRLNTEAFFGQGTRLTVV.

The chain links TRBV9 to TRBJ2-3, with TRBD1 matching over 9 bases. In germline, CDR1 is SGDLS, CDR2 YYNGEE. The CDR3 loop spans 15 amino acids. V lost 3 bases, J lost 4 bases, and 6 bases stayed unmatched. DNA for the CDR3: TGTGCCAGCAGCGCACGGGACAGGGCGGCAGATACGCAGTATTTT. Residues: CASSARDRAADTQYF.

The chain employs TRBV9 and TRBJ2-1; 7 bases align to TRBD2. CDR1 and CDR2 (germline): SGDLS, YYNGEE. The V and J ends lost 0 bases and 0 bases, in that order; junction bases with no gene match: 3. The CDR3 has 16 amino acids. CDR3 loop: CASSVGGSLSYNEQFF. In nucleotides, the CDR3 is TGTGCCAGCAGCGTAGGCGGGAGCCTCTCCTACAATGAGCAGTTCTTC.

The chain is built from TRBV7-6 and TRBJ2-1; no firm D call. Germline V gene sequence: CDR1 SGHVS, CDR2 FNYEAQ. V was cut by 0 bases and J by 5 bases, with 8 bases left in between. The CDR3 extends over 14 amino acids. This CDR3 reads CASSLANLNNEQFF. CDR3 DNA: TGTGCCAGCAGCTTAGCGAACCTTAACAATGAGCAGTTCTTC.

V is TRBV5-1 and J is TRBJ2-6; 7 positions agree with TRBD2. V trimming: 0 bases; J trimming: 3 bases; junction bases outside the gene matches: 9. The CDR3 length is 18 residues. Germline V lookup: CDR1 SGHRS, CDR2 YFSETQ. CDR3 protein: CASSLAGEGLYGANVLTF. The CDR3 DNA sequence: TGCGCCAGCAGCTTGGCGGGGGAGGGCCTATATGGGGCCAACGTCCTGACTTTC.

The chain has TRBV7-9 and TRBJ2-7, with TRBD2 as a possible D gene (5 bases). V was pared by 1 base and J by 6 bases, with 13 bases between. The CDR3 covers 14 residues. CDR1 is SEHNR, CDR2 FQNEAQ, per germline (reference sequence). The CDR3 is CASSLEEGWGEQYF. In DNA, the CDR3 is TGTGCCAGCAGCTTAGAAGAGGGCTGGGGCGAGCAGTACTTC.

The chain combines TRBV29-1 with TRBJ1-4; D uncertain. The length of the CDR3 is 10 residues. Trimming removed 4 bases from V and 8 bases from J, with 5 bases in between. Germline-derived CDR1 and CDR2 are SQVTM and ANQGSEA. CDR3 DNA sequence: TGCAGCGTTGCCGGAGAAAAACTGTTTTTT. It translates to CSVAGEKLFF.

The chain couples TRBV9 to TRBJ2-5, with D possibly matching TRBD1 (6 bases). Trimming removed 6 bases from V and 3 bases from J, with 21 bases in between. The CDR3 loop spans 16 amino acids. CDR1 and CDR2 (germline): SGDLS, YYNGEE. Here the CDR3 reads CASTKTSTGNKETQYF. CDR3 DNA: TGTGCCAGCACCAAAACTTCGACAGGCAATAAAGAGACCCAGTACTTC.

This rearrangement joins TRBV5-1 to TRBJ2-5, with 8 bases identical to TRBD1. Germline V CDR1 and CDR2: SGHRS, YFSETQ. CDR3 size: 15 residues. V dropped 5 bases and J dropped 1; count of bases not matched to a gene: 7. The CDR3 sequence: CASSPTGQAQETQYF. The DNA for the CDR3 is TGCGCCAGCAGTCCTACGGGACAGGCCCAAGAGACCCAGTACTTC.

This rearrangement joins TRBV14 to TRBJ2-1; TRBD2 aligns across 9 bases. The CDR3 extends over 16 amino acids. V lost 6 bases and J lost 4; bases outside the gene matches: 10. Per germline, CDR1 SGHDN and CDR2 FVKESK. The CDR3 loop is CASRHSGRDTYNEQFF. DNA for the CDR3: TGTGCCAGCAGACATAGCGGGAGAGATACTTACAATGAGCAGTTCTTC.